The 32 T cell receptor beta chains given below trace back to one sample, sequenced in a study of blood T cells in healthy people across ages. Combining a sample-barcoded 5' primer with a J-beta primer mix, a second PCR ran for roughly 7 to 12 cycles. TCRdb independently ran MiXCR on the 5' RACE reads; one entry per CDR3 protein. The sample lists 780,000 or so distinct CDR3 sequences, 45% to 70% seen once, with 25% to 30% in the top ten. The sample consisted of blood. The receptors come from a man aged 35 to 55 in good health.

The rearrangement links TRBV11-2 to TRBJ2-5; 8 positions agree with TRBD2. The DNA end favors TRBJ2-7, so the J call may be wrong. Germline values: CDR1 SGHAT, CDR2 FQNNGV. CDR3 length equals 15 residues. The CDR3 sequence: CASSLEAGVVYEQYF. The DNA of the CDR3 is TGTGCCAGCAGCTTGGAAGCGGGAGTAGTCTACGAGCAGTACTTC.

This clonotype was seen just once. This chain uses TRBV2 with TRBJ1-4, with 9 bases that match TRBD1. The CDR3 sequence is 15 residues long. CDR1 is SNHLY, CDR2 FYNNEI, per germline. Trimming took 5 bases from V and 4 from J; bases not matched to a gene: 5. The CDR3 loop reads CASSSRTGDNEKLFF. The CDR3 DNA is TGTGCCAGCAGTTCCAGGACAGGGGATAATGAAAAACTGTTTTTT.

This chain joins TRBV11-3 and TRBJ2-1; 15 bases fit TRBD2. V lost 5 bases and J lost 9; bases outside the gene matches: 17. The CDR3 spans 19 residues. Germline CDR1 reads SGHNT; CDR2 reads YENEEA. Written as DNA, the CDR3 is TGTGCCAGCAGCAAGGGACTAGCGGGAGGTTTACGCGCGTGGAGTGAGCAGTTCTTC. This sequence encodes CASSKGLAGGLRAWSEQFF.

The chain links TRBV9 to TRBJ1-4; D might be TRBD1 (6 bases). V shed 0 bases and J shed 7 bases, with 10 bases lying between them. The germline CDR1 and CDR2 sequences are SGDLS and YYNGEE. CDR3 size: 14 residues. Here the CDR3 reads CASSVGARGEKLFF. CDR3 DNA sequence: TGTGCCAGCAGCGTAGGGGCCAGGGGTGAAAAACTGTTTTTT.

V gene TRBV5-1 combines with J gene TRBJ1-5, with D possibly matching TRBD1 (6 bases). Germline-derived CDR1 and CDR2 are SGHRS and YFSETQ. The CDR3 has 14 amino acids. Trimming left V 4 bases short and J 7 bases short, with 15 bases between. As DNA, the CDR3 is TGCGCCAGCAGCGTCCAGGGCCAGGGGCAGCCCCAGCATTTT. This translates into CASSVQGQGQPQHF.

This clonotype was recorded many times. The rearrangement links TRBV12-3 or TRBV12-4 to TRBJ2-7, with TRBD2 identical over 10 bases. The ends lost 2 bases at V and 2 bases at J; junction bases unmatched: 6. The CDR3 has 16 residues. The CDR3 nucleotides read TGTGCCAGCAGTTTAAATCCAGCGGGAGGGCCCTACGAGCAGTACTTC. Translated: CASSLNPAGGPYEQYF.

V is TRBV5-6 and J is TRBJ2-5, with D possibly TRBD1 on 6 matching bases. CDR1 and CDR2 (germline): SGHDT, YYEEEE. V dropped 5 bases and J dropped 2 bases, with 10 bases sitting between them. The CDR3 is 13 amino acids. The CDR3 nucleotides read TGTGCCAGCAGATGGGGGCGGCAAGAGACCCAGTACTTC. This gives the protein CASRWGRQETQYF.

The rearrangement uses TRBV29-1 and TRBJ2-7; TRBD1 or TRBD2 may be the D gene (5 bases each). The CDR3 is made up of 14 amino acids. Trimming removed 7 bases at V and 0 bases at J, with 16 bases between. Looked up from germline, CDR1 is SQVTM and CDR2 is ANQGSEA. The CDR3 sequence: CSATRGTNSYEQYF. In DNA form, the CDR3 reads TGCAGCGCCACCCGAGGGACGAACTCCTACGAGCAGTACTTC.

This chain joins TRBV7-2 and TRBJ2-3, with D possibly TRBD2 on 7 matching bases. The V gene lost 4 bases and the J gene lost 5 bases, with 25 bases spanning the gap. The germline V gene has CDR1 SGHTA and CDR2 FQGNSA. This CDR3 is 18 amino acids long. The CDR3 DNA reads as TGTGCCAGCAGCTCCACCAGGTGGGGGCGGGGGAACGGAGATACGCAGTATTTT. Protein: CASSSTRWGRGNGDTQYF.

The J gene is TRBJ1-2, the V gene TRBV13; no clear D. The CDR3 is made up of 14 amino acids. Trimming left V 2 bases short and J 4 bases short, with 11 bases between. CDR1 is PRHDT, CDR2 FYEKMQ, per germline (reference sequence). The CDR3 DNA follows: TGTGCCAGCAGCTTAAGTTCGCTAGTCTATGGCTACACCTTC. Translation: CASSLSSLVYGYTF.

This clonotype was seen only a few times. J is TRBJ2-4 and V is TRBV3-1, with D possibly being TRBD1 (6 bases). V dropped 2 bases and J dropped 8 bases, with 19 bases sitting between them. Germline V gene lookup returns CDR1 LGHDT and CDR2 YNNKEL (reference sequence). The CDR3 contains 16 residues. CDR3 protein: CASSQYRRDNWHIQYF. The DNA of the CDR3 is TGTGCCAGCAGCCAATATCGCCGGGACAACTGGCACATTCAGTACTTC. Together with reference TRBV3-1 and TRBJ2-4, the CDR3 gives the full variable domain: DTAVSQTPKYLVTQMGNDKSIKCEQNLGHDTMYWYKQDSKKFLKIMFSYNNKELIINETVPNRFSPKSPDKAHLNLHINSLELGDSAVYFCASSQYRRDNWHIQYFGAGTRLSVL.

V gene TRBV6-4 combines with J gene TRBJ2-5; unclear D gene. The CDR3 has 13 amino acids. Germline-derived CDR1 and CDR2 are MRHNA and SNTAGT. Trimming took off 3 bases at V and 4 bases at J, with 9 bases between the two ends. The CDR3 DNA reads TGTGCCAGCAGTGAAAGGGAAACAGAGACCCAGTACTTC. It translates to CASSERETETQYF.

The chain carries TRBV10-2 and TRBJ2-7; TRBD2 matches 8 bases. Germline V CDR1 and CDR2: WSHSY, SAAADI. Trimming removed 10 bases from V and 2 bases from J; junction bases left unmatched: 13. The CDR3 has 15 residues. CDR3: CATQSKLAATYEQYF. The CDR3 DNA sequence: TGCGCCACCCAAAGCAAACTAGCGGCTACCTACGAGCAGTACTTC.

The V and J genes are TRBV28 and TRBJ1-1, with D possibly matching TRBD1 (6 bases). The V and J ends lost 5 bases and 8 bases respectively, with 18 bases between them. The germline gives CDR1 MDHEN, CDR2 SYDVKM. The CDR3 has 14 residues. In nucleotides, the CDR3 is TGTGCCAGCAGTCCGGGACTGGGGGCAGCCGAAGCTTTCTTT. Protein sequence: CASSPGLGAAEAFF.

The gene calls are TRBV14 and TRBJ2-3, with 9 bases fitting TRBD2. V shed 3 bases, J shed 5 bases, and the junction held 3 bases outside the gene matches. CDR3 length equals 14 residues. Germline V gene data show CDR1 as SGHDN and CDR2 as FVKESK. The CDR3 DNA follows: TGTGCCAGCAGCCAGCGGGGGGGCCAAGATACGCAGTATTTT. This sequence encodes CASSQRGGQDTQYF.

The chain recombines TRBV4-1 with TRBJ2-5; TRBD2 aligns across 7 bases. Germline V gene sequence: CDR1 MGHRA, CDR2 YSYEKL. J lost 1 base, V lost 0 bases, and 2 bases had no gene match. The CDR3 contains 15 residues. The CDR3 here is CASSQEGTIQETQYF. As DNA, the CDR3 is TGCGCCAGCAGCCAAGAGGGGACTATCCAAGAGACCCAGTACTTC.

This chain joins TRBV9 and TRBJ2-4; 9 nucleotides line up with TRBD2. The CDR3 is 14 amino acids. Germline values: CDR1 SGDLS, CDR2 YYNGEE. With 7 bases clipped from V and 13 bases from J, the junction kept 15 bases outside the gene matches. CDR3 nucleotide sequence: TGTGCCAGCGGGGGGGATAGCGGGAGAGGGGAGCAGTACTTC. It encodes CASGGDSGRGEQYF.

This chain links TRBV9 with TRBJ2-3; TRBD1 agrees at 10 bases. After removal of 1 base from V and 0 bases from J, the junction contained 2 bases not matched to a gene. The CDR3 has 16 residues. Germline lookup yields CDR1 SGDLS and CDR2 YYNGEE. The CDR3 bases are TGTGCCAGCAGCGTACGGGGACAGGGGAGCACAGATACGCAGTATTTT. It encodes CASSVRGQGSTDTQYF.

The J gene is TRBJ1-2, the V gene TRBV24-1; perhaps TRBD1 as D (6 bases). Trimming pared 4 bases from V and 3 bases from J, leaving 14 bases between. Germline V CDR1 and CDR2: KGHDR, SFDVKD. The length of the CDR3 is 15 residues. The CDR3 loop is CATSDQGTPDYGYTF. As DNA, the CDR3 is TGTGCCACCAGTGACCAAGGGACACCCGACTATGGCTACACCTTC.

The CDR3 DNA reads TGCAGCGGCTCTCAGGGGGTCGTCTACAATGAGCAGTTCTTC. Residues: CSGSQGVVYNEQFF. The V gene is TRBV29-1, the J gene TRBJ2-1, with 7 bases lining up with TRBD1. There are 14 residues in the CDR3. Germline CDR1 is SQVTM and CDR2 is ANQGSEA. Trimming took 7 bases from V and 3 from J; bases not matched to a gene: 9.

The V call is TRBV7-2, the J call TRBJ2-7, with D perhaps matching TRBD1 or TRBD2 (5 bases each). Germline CDR1 and CDR2: SGHTA and FQGNSA. Trimming removed 5 bases at V and 5 bases at J, with 13 bases between. There are 13 residues in the CDR3. The CDR3 region is CASSPGMGDEQYF. CDR3 nucleotides: TGTGCCAGCAGCCCAGGGATGGGAGACGAGCAGTACTTC.

The chain has TRBV5-1 and TRBJ2-1; maybe TRBD1 (6 bases). This CDR3 is built from 14 residues. Germline CDR1 reads SGHRS; CDR2 reads YFSETQ. Trimming shortened V by 3 bases and J by 9 bases, and 16 bases separated the two germline ends. The CDR3: CASSSDSPRGEQFF. The CDR3 DNA follows: TGCGCCAGCAGCTCGGACTCCCCCAGGGGTGAGCAGTTCTTC.

This clonotype was counted only a few times. The chain joins TRBV28 to TRBJ2-6; D ambiguous. Between the trimmed V and J ends, which lost 10 bases and 0 bases, there was a span of 7 bases. The germline V gene encodes CDR1 MDHEN and CDR2 SYDVKM. The CDR3 runs to 13 residues. Here the CDR3 reads CAIEFSGANVLTF. The CDR3, as DNA: TGTGCCATTGAGTTCTCTGGGGCCAACGTCCTGACTTTC. The whole variable domain, filled in from reference TRBV28 and TRBJ2-6, reads DVKVTQSSRYLVKRTGEKVFLECVQDMDHENMFWYRQDPGLGLRLIYFSYDVKMKEKGDIPEGYSVSREKKERFSLILESASTNQTSMYLCAIEFSGANVLTFGAGSRLTVL.

This chain joins TRBV10-3 and TRBJ2-1; tentatively, D is TRBD2 (5 bases). The end of the DNA is better explained by TRBJ2-7, so the J call may be wrong. Germline assignment: CDR1 ENHRY and CDR2 SYGVKD. The CDR3 is 12 residues long. The CDR3 region has the DNA TGTGCCATCGCTAGCTCCTACAATGAGCAGTACTTC. Residues: CAIASSYNEQYF.

Turning to this clonotype: One end of the junction fails to match germline, which may point to a read error. The chain has TRBV7-8 and TRBJ2-4; D remains ambiguous. The assigned J gene may be wrong: the sequence end matches TRBJ2-7 better. CDR1 is SGHVS and CDR2 is FQNEAQ in the germline V gene. CDR3 size: 12 residues. This chain's CDR3 is CAGSSDSYEQYF. DNA for the CDR3: TGTGCCGGCAGCTCTGACTCCTACGAGCAGTACTTC.

V is TRBV5-5 and J is TRBJ2-5; D is unresolved. V lost 1 base, J lost 4 bases, and 8 bases lay in between. Germline V CDR1 and CDR2: SGHKS, YYEKEE (reference sequence). This CDR3 spans 13 amino acids. The CDR3 protein is CASSLQVGETQYF. DNA for the CDR3: TGTGCCAGCAGCTTGCAGGTTGGAGAGACCCAGTACTTC.

Turning to this clonotype: An end of the junction differs from the germline gene, which may be a read error. This rearrangement joins TRBV11-3 to TRBJ2-1; D remains ambiguous. Germline CDR1 reads SGHNT; CDR2 reads YENEEA. CDR3 length equals 15 residues. This chain's CDR3 is CASSLEQAAYNEQFF. The CDR3 DNA follows: TGCGCCAGCAGCTTAGAGCAGGCCGCCTACAATGAGCAGTTCTTC. Full variable domain (missing parts from reference TRBV11-3 and TRBJ2-1): EAGVVQSPRYKIIEKKQPVAFWCNPISGHNTLYWYLQNLGQGPELLIRYENEEAVDDSQLPKDRFSAERLKGVDSTLKIQPAELGDSAVYLCASSLEQAAYNEQFFGPGTRLTVL.

The rearrangement joins TRBV10-3 to TRBJ2-1; 11 nucleotides align to TRBD2. The CDR3 covers 19 residues. The junction had 10 bases not matched to a gene; V was cut back by 3 bases and J by 0 bases. Germline assignment: CDR1 ENHRY and CDR2 SYGVKD. The CDR3 here is CAISDPTSGAPSSYNEQFF. DNA for the CDR3: TGTGCCATCAGTGATCCGACTAGCGGGGCCCCGAGCTCCTACAATGAGCAGTTCTTC.

In DNA, the CDR3 is TGTGCCAGCAGCAATCGGTGGAGCTCAGATACGCAGTATTTT. Translated: CASSNRWSSDTQYF. The V call is TRBV9, the J call TRBJ2-3; D gene uncertain. CDR1 SGDLS and CDR2 YYNGEE come from the germline V gene. The CDR3 is 14 amino acids. V was cut by 4 bases and J by 4 bases, with 13 bases left in between.

The V gene is TRBV5-1, the J gene TRBJ2-3; D is possibly TRBD1 (5 bases). This CDR3 is 14 amino acids long. Germline lookup yields CDR1 SGHRS and CDR2 YFSETQ. The V end lost 2 bases, the J end lost 3 bases, and 10 bases lay between the germline ends. The CDR3 DNA reads as TGCGCCAGCAGCTTTCAGGGTTGGACAGATACGCAGTATTTT. It yields the protein CASSFQGWTDTQYF.

The chain links TRBV25-1 to TRBJ2-3; the D gene is possibly TRBD2 (7 bases). With 5 bases removed from V and 0 bases from J, the gap between germline ends came to 9 bases. CDR3 length equals 14 residues. Per germline, CDR1 MGHDK and CDR2 SYGVNS. CDR3 nucleotide sequence: TGTGCCAGCAGTAAGGGGGGGAGCACAGATACGCAGTATTTT. Its protein is CASSKGGSTDTQYF.

On this clonotype itself: A read error is possible here, since a much larger clone lies one base away. V is TRBV7-2 and J is TRBJ2-7; 10 nucleotides agree with TRBD2. Looked up from germline, CDR1 is SGHTA and CDR2 is FQGNSA. The V gene end was trimmed by 8 bases and the J gene end by 7 bases; junction bases not matched to a gene: 11. The CDR3 has 14 amino acids. The CDR3 DNA reads TGTGCCAGCGGAATAGCGGGGGGACGAAATGAGCAGTACTTC. Translation gives CASGIAGGRNEQYF. The full variable domain, with the rest looked up from reference TRBV7-2 and TRBJ2-7, is GAGVSQSPSNKVTEKGKDVELRCDPISGHTALYWYRQSLGQGLEFLIYFQGNSAPDKSGLPSDRFSAERTGGSVSTLTIQRTQQEDSAVYLCASGIAGGRNEQYFGPGTRLTVT.